The entry that follows covers one T cell receptor (beta chain) sequence. PCR primers comprised 60 Vbeta and 13 Jbeta primers. The assay was immunoSEQ multiplex PCR, and TCRdb's table has in-frame clones only and misses some. The table records more than 65,000 clones, almost 80% of them present only once. V lost 2 bases, J lost 5 bases, and 4 bases stayed unmatched. Germline CDR1 and CDR2: SGDLS and YYNGEE. The CDR3 has 15 residues. The data stem from a study of cytomegalovirus exposure and HLA in healthy donors. Looking at the study overall: Membership in the Caucasian-associated ancestry cluster was found for about four fifths of 398 genotyped donors.

What was sequenced was PBMCs. The receptor was derived from a woman in her forties in good health and CMV-seropositive. The chain links TRBV9 to TRBJ2-1; 10 bases are a match to TRBD2. CDR3 nucleotides: TGTGCCAGCAGCGTTGCTAGCGGGAGCCACAATGAGCAGTTCTTC. Translation gives CASSVASGSHNEQFF. The whole variable domain, remainder taken from reference TRBV9 and TRBJ2-1, is DSGVTQTPKHLITATGQRVTLRCSPRSGDLSVYWYQQSLDQGLQFLIQYYNGEERAKGNILERFSAQQFPDLHSELNLSSLELGDSALYFCASSVASGSHNEQFFGPGTRLTVL.